One sample yielded the 20 T cell receptor beta chains listed below, sequenced in a study of T cells in Graves' hyperthyroidism and ophthalmopathy (dated by TCRdb to the late 2010s). Receptors were amplified or captured by multiplex PCR. The data were produced on an Illumina HiSeq 2000. Amplification of TCR beta CDR3 regions was carried out from RNA transcripts. The TCR CDR3 was subjected to a first round of RT-PCR using the HTBI primer set and the Qiagen OneStep RT-PCR kit. Through fastp at Q25 and MiXCR, TCRdb rebuilt clones from the public reads, retaining in-frame beta chains. Each CDR3 protein gets just one entry, which takes the most common genes and DNA from the rows behind it. The sample table lists 650,000 to 850,000 distinct CDR3 sequences, 15% to 20% of them with a count of one. Approximately 16% of the sample comes from the top ten. The material sequenced was blood. The receptor source for this set is a woman in her forties or fifties with Graves' hyperthyroidism that later progressed to Graves' ophthalmopathy.

The V call is TRBV30, the J call TRBJ2-7, with 7 bases fitting TRBD2. Losses at the gene ends were 0 bases for V and 4 bases for J; bases not matched to a gene: 3. Germline CDR1 is GTSNPN and CDR2 is SVGIG (reference sequence). The CDR3 covers 13 residues. The CDR3 DNA sequence: TGTGCCTGGAGTGTGGCTAGCGGTTACGAGCAGTACTTC. Translating it yields CAWSVASGYEQYF.

In its sample, this clonotype was seen a few times. The chain combines TRBV20-1 with TRBJ2-7; weak D call: TRBD1 (6 bases). The CDR3 runs 13 residues. Trimming cost V 6 bases and J 3 bases, with 15 bases left between them. Germline V lookup: CDR1 DFQATT, CDR2 SNEGSKA (reference sequence). CDR3 coding DNA: TGCAGTGCCCCGGACAGAGGATTCTACGAGCAGTACTTC. Translated: CSAPDRGFYEQYF.

This clonotype was detected ten times or more. The chain joins TRBV3-1 to TRBJ2-3; no reliable D call. Germline values: CDR1 LGHDT, CDR2 YNNKEL (reference sequence). V was trimmed by 6 bases and J by 1 base, leaving 8 bases between them. This CDR3 has 13 residues. Here the CDR3 reads CASRPRGTDTQYF. The CDR3 bases are TGTGCCAGCAGACCCCGGGGCACAGATACGCAGTATTTT.

Note on this clonotype: A read error may explain this, as a much larger clone is one base away. V and J are TRBV7-2 and TRBJ2-3; tentatively, D is TRBD2 (6 bases). Germline V gene sequence: CDR1 SGHTA, CDR2 FQGNSA. The CDR3 has 14 residues. Trimming left V 6 bases short and J 2 bases short, with 12 bases between. CDR3 region: CASRKGLDTDTQYF. Written as DNA, the CDR3 is TGTGCCAGCAGGAAGGGACTCGACACAGATACGCAGTATTTT.

This clonotype was recorded a few times. The V and J genes are TRBV24-1 and TRBJ2-7, with D possibly being TRBD2 (6 bases). The V end lost 3 bases, the J end lost 2 bases, and 10 bases lay between the germline ends. This CDR3 has 14 residues. The germline V gene has CDR1 KGHDR and CDR2 SFDVKD. The CDR3 here is CATSDAGSTYEQYF. The CDR3 DNA follows: TGTGCCACCAGTGATGCCGGGAGTACCTACGAGCAGTACTTC.

This clonotype was recorded only once. The V gene is TRBV5-6, the J gene TRBJ1-6; no clear D. V was pared by 5 bases and J by 5 bases, with 11 bases between. The CDR3 consists of 14 residues. Germline V gives CDR1 SGHDT, CDR2 YYEEEE. CDR3 region: CASRRSNDNSPLHF. In DNA, the CDR3 is TGTGCCAGCAGGCGGAGTAACGATAATTCACCCCTCCACTTT.

This clonotype was seen at least ten times. The J gene is TRBJ1-5, the V gene TRBV20-1; TRBD1 might be the D (5 bases). Trimming removed 4 bases from V and 1 base from J, with 17 bases in between. The CDR3 is 16 amino acids. The germline gives CDR1 DFQATT, CDR2 SNEGSKA (reference sequence). In DNA, the CDR3 is TGCAGTGCTATTACCCCCCCAGCAGGGAGCAATCAGCCCCAGCATTTT. This codes for CSAITPPAGSNQPQHF.

The chain combines TRBV19 with TRBJ1-5; 7 bases agree with TRBD1. Trimming took 4 bases from V and 4 from J; bases not matched to a gene: 7. CDR1 LNHDA and CDR2 SQIVND come from the germline V gene (reference sequence). The CDR3 is made up of 15 amino acids. The CDR3 loop reads CASSKRQGSNQPQHF. The DNA for the CDR3 is TGTGCCAGTAGTAAGAGACAGGGAAGTAATCAGCCCCAGCATTTT.

In DNA form, the CDR3 reads TGTGCCTGGAGTGCCCAGGGACAGTCTTTCTACACCTTC. This codes for CAWSAQGQSFYTF. The chain carries TRBV30 and TRBJ1-2, with 7 bases matching TRBD1. V lost 1 base to trimming and J lost 10 bases; unmatched junction nucleotides: 9. CDR1 is GTSNPN and CDR2 is SVGIG in the germline V gene (reference sequence). The CDR3 consists of 13 residues.

The table lists this clonotype with many counts. The chain combines TRBV20-1 with TRBJ2-7; 11 positions match TRBD1. This CDR3 is built from 14 residues. V lost 4 bases to trimming and J lost 6 bases; unmatched junction nucleotides: 8. CDR1 DFQATT and CDR2 SNEGSKA come from the germline V gene (reference sequence). CDR3 nucleotides: TGCAGTGCTACCGGACAGGGGGCTCTTCTCGAGCAGTACTTC. Residues: CSATGQGALLEQYF.

Ten or more counts support this clonotype. This chain joins TRBV30 and TRBJ1-1, with no clear D. Trimming stripped 4 bases from V and 1 base from J, with 4 bases between. The CDR3 totals 11 residues. Germline assignment: CDR1 GTSNPN and CDR2 SVGIG (reference sequence). The CDR3 reads CAWNSNTEAFF. In nucleotides, the CDR3 is TGTGCCTGGAATTCGAACACTGAAGCTTTCTTT.

This clonotype was seen more than once but under ten times. One end of the junction fails to match germline, which may point to a read error. This CDR3 is CASSQDRDNQPQRF. The CDR3 bases are TGCGCCAGCAGTCAAGACAGGGACAATCAGCCCCAGCGTTTT. The rearrangement joins TRBV5-1 to TRBJ1-5; 7 bases are a match to TRBD1. This CDR3 spans 14 amino acids. Germline values: CDR1 SGHRS, CDR2 YFSETQ.

This clonotype was counted only a few times. V usage is TRBV19 and J usage is TRBJ1-5; D is possibly TRBD1 (5 bases). CDR1 and CDR2 from the germline V gene are LNHDA and SQIVND (reference sequence). This CDR3 region has 15 residues. V was cut by 7 bases and J by 5 bases, with 18 bases left in between. The CDR3 nucleotides are TGTGCCAGTACCCAGGGCAGGGTTCTGGATCAGCCCCAGCATTTT. As protein: CASTQGRVLDQPQHF.

This clonotype was found a few times. CDR3 loop: CASSFSGTGADTQYF. In nucleotides, the CDR3 is TGTGCCAGCAGCTTTTCCGGGACAGGGGCAGATACGCAGTATTTT. This sequence joins TRBV11-2 and TRBJ2-3, with TRBD1 matching 10 bases. The V gene end was trimmed by 3 bases and the J gene end by 4 bases; junction bases not matched to a gene: 4. Germline CDR1 is SGHAT and CDR2 is FQNNGV. The CDR3 has 15 amino acids. The whole variable domain, remainder taken from reference TRBV11-2 and TRBJ2-3, is EAGVAQSPRYKIIEKRQSVAFWCNPISGHATLYWYQQILGQGPKLLIQFQNNGVVDDSQLPKDRFSAERLKGVDSTLKIQPAKLEDSAVYLCASSFSGTGADTQYFGPGTRLTVL.

This clonotype has ten or more counts. The chain is built from TRBV5-1 and TRBJ2-1; 7 nucleotides match TRBD1. Germline V gives CDR1 SGHRS, CDR2 YFSETQ. Trimming cost V 0 bases and J 0 bases; bases outside gene matches: 3. CDR3 length: 16 amino acids. CDR3 protein: CASSLVGDSSYNEQFF. Here the CDR3 DNA reads TGCGCCAGCAGCTTGGTTGGGGACAGCTCCTACAATGAGCAGTTCTTC.

This clonotype came up many times. Here the CDR3 reads CASSYTPSSGANVLTF. Written as DNA, the CDR3 is TGTGCCAGCAGTTACACCCCGAGCTCTGGGGCCAACGTCCTGACTTTC. The chain is built from TRBV6-5 and TRBJ2-6; D not resolved. Germline V gene sequence: CDR1 MNHEY, CDR2 SVGAGI. This CDR3 contains 16 residues. The germline V and J ends were trimmed by 2 bases and 0 bases, with 8 bases remaining between them.

On this clonotype: Since a much larger clone is just one base distant, this may be a read error. The chain employs TRBV3-1 and TRBJ2-1, with 9 bases that match TRBD2. Germline CDR1 LGHDT, CDR2 YNNKEL (reference sequence). V gave up 10 bases and J gave up 12 bases; unmatched junction bases: 13. The CDR3 loop spans 13 amino acids. CDR3 loop: CATRPSGALGQFF. The CDR3 DNA reads as TGTGCCACCAGGCCTAGCGGGGCCCTAGGGCAGTTCTTC.

To note about this clonotype: At one end the junction does not follow the germline gene, possibly because of a read error. The chain uses TRBV5-6 and TRBJ2-5; D is perhaps TRBD2 (6 bases). This CDR3 region has 15 residues. CDR1 is SGHDT and CDR2 is YYEEEE in the germline V gene. The CDR3 protein is CASSLGQGLQETLYF. The CDR3 coding sequence is TGTGCCAGCAGCTTAGGGCAGGGACTCCAAGAGACCCTGTACTTC.

The chain employs TRBV18 and TRBJ2-7; no firm D call. The germline gives CDR1 KGHSH, CDR2 LQKENI. Between the trimmed V and J ends, which lost 0 bases and 0 bases, there was a span of 6 bases. The CDR3 loop spans 14 amino acids. The CDR3 DNA sequence: TGTGCCAGCTCACCACCTTACACCTCCTACGAGCAGTACTTC. Translation gives CASSPPYTSYEQYF. The complete variable domain, with remaining parts taken from reference TRBV18 and TRBJ2-7, reads NAGVMQNPRHLVRRRGQEARLRCSPMKGHSHVYWYRQLPEEGLKFMVYLQKENIIDESGMPKERFSAEFPKEGPSILRIQQVVRGDSAAYFCASSPPYTSYEQYFGPGTRLTVT.

The chain links TRBV6-2 or TRBV6-3 to TRBJ2-3, with 8 bases matching TRBD1. After removal of 6 bases from V and 6 bases from J, the junction contained 5 bases not matched to a gene. Germline V gene data show CDR1 as MNHEY and CDR2 as SVGEGT. The CDR3 has 13 amino acids. Here the CDR3 DNA reads TGTGCCAGCAGCGACAGGGGAAGTGATACGCAGTATTTT. Its protein is CASSDRGSDTQYF.